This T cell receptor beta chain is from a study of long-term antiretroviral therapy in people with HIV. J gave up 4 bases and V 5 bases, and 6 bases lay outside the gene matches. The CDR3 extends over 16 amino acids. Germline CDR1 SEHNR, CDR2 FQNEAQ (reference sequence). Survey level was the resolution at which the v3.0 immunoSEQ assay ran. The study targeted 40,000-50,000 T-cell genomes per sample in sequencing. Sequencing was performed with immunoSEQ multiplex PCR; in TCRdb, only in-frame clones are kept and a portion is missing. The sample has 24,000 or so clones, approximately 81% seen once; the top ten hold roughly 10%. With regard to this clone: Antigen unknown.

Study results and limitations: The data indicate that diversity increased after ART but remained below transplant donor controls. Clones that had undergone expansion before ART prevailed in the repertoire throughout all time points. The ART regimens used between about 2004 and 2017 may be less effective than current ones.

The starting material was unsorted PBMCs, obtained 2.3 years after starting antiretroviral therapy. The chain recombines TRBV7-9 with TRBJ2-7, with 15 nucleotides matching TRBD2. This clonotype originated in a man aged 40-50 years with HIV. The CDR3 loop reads CASSPGTSGRWYEQYF. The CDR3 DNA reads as TGTGCCAGCAGCCCCGGGACTAGCGGGAGGTGGTACGAGCAGTACTTC.